This T cell receptor (beta chain) stems from a study of cytomegalovirus exposure and HLA in healthy donors. Whole-study results and caveats: High sensitivity and specificity were reportedly achieved when the classifier diagnosed cytomegalovirus status. Per a later analysis, under 20,000 TCR beta sequences showed association with HLA alleles at 0.05 false discovery rate.

The CDR3 runs 15 residues. Trimming cost V 1 base and J 0 bases; bases outside gene matches: 2. CDR1 is SGDLS and CDR2 is YYNGEE in the germline V gene. 60 Vbeta and 13 Jbeta primers were used in PCR. Produced via immunoSEQ multiplex PCR; TCRdb's table is partial and in-frame only. This sample contains approximately 120,000 clones. As concerns this clone: Antigen specificity is unknown.

The specimen sequenced was PBMCs. This TCR was sampled from a man in his forties or fifties in good health and CMV-seronegative. The chain has TRBV9 and TRBJ2-5; 8 bases match TRBD2. The CDR3 DNA is TGTGCCAGCAGCGTATTCGGGGGGGACCAAGAGACCCAGTACTTC. Translating it yields CASSVFGGDQETQYF.